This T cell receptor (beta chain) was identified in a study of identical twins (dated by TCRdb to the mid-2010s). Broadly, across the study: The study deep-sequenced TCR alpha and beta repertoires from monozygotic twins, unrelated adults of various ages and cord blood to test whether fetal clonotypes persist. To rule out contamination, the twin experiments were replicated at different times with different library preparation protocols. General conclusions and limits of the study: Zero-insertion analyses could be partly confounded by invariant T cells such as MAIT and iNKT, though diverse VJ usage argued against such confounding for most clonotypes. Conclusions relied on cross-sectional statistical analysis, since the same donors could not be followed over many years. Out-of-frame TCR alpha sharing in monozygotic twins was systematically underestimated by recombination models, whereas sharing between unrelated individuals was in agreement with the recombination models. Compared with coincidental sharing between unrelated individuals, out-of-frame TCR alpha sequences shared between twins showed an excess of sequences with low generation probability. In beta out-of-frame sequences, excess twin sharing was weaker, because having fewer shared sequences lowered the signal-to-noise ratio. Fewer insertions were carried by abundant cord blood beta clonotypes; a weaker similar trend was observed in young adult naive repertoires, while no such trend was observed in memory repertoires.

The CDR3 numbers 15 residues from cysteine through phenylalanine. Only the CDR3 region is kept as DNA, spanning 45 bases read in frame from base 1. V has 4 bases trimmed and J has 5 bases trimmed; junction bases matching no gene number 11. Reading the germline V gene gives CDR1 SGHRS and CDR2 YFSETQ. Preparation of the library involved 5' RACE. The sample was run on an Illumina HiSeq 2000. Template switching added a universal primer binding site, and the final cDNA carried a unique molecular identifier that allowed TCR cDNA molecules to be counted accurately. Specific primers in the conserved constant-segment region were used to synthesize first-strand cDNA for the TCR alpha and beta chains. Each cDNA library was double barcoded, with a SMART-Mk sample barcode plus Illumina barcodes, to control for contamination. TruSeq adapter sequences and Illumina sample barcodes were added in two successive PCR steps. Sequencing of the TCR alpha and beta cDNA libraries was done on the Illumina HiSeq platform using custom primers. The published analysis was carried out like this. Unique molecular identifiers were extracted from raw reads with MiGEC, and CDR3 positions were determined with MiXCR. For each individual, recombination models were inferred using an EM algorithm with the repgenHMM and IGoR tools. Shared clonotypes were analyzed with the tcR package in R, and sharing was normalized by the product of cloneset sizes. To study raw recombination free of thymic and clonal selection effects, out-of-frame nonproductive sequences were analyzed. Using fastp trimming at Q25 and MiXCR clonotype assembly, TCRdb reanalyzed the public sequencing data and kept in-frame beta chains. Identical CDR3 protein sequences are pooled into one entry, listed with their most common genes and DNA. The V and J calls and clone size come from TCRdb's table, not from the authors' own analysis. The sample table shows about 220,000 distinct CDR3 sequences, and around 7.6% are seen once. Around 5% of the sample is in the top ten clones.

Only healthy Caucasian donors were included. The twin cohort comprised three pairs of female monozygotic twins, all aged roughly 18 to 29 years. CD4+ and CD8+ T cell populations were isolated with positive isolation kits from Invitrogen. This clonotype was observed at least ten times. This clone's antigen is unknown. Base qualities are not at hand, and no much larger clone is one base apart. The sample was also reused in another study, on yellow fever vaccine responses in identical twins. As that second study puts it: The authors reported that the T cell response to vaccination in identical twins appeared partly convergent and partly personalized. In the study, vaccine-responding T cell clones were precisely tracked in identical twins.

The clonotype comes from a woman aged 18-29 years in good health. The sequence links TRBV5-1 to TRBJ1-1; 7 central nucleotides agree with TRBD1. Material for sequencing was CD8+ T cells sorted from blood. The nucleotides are TGCGCCAGCAGCGGTAGACAGGGAAGACTGACTGAAGCTTTCTTT. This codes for CASSGRQGRLTEAFF.